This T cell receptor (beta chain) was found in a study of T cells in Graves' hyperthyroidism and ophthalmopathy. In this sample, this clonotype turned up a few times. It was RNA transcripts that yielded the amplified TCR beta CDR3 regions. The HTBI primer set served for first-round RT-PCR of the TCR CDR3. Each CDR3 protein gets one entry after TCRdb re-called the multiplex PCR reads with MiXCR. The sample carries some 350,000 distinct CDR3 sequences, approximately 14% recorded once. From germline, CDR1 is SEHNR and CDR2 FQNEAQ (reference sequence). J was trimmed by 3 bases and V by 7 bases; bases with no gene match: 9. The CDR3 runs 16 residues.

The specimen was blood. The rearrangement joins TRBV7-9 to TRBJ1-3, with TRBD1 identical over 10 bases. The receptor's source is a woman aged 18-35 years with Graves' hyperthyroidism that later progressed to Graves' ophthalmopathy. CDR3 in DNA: TGTGCCAGCACCGACGGAGACAGGGGGCTTGGAAACACCATATATTTT. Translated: CASTDGDRGLGNTIYF.